This T cell receptor beta chain was found in a study of blood T cells in healthy people across ages. Combining a sample-barcoded 5' primer with a J-beta primer mix, a second PCR ran for roughly 6 to 12 cycles. Using its own MiXCR run on the 5' RACE reads, TCRdb lists one record per CDR3 protein. The top ten hold about 18% of the sample, which has roughly 500,000 distinct CDR3 sequences, 27% seen once. The donors, all healthy, were Caucasians living in Russia, aged about 6 to 90. Germline CDR1 reads KGHSH; CDR2 reads LQKENI. This CDR3 region has 15 residues. V lost 1 base and J lost 2, with 11 bases in between.

The sequenced material came from blood. This sequence was found in a woman between 65 and 79 years old in good health. The V gene is TRBV18, the J gene TRBJ1-2; D is uncertain. In nucleotides, the CDR3 is TGTGCCAGCTCACCACAGGCAGACATCAACTATGGCTACACCTTC. This translates into CASSPQADINYGYTF.